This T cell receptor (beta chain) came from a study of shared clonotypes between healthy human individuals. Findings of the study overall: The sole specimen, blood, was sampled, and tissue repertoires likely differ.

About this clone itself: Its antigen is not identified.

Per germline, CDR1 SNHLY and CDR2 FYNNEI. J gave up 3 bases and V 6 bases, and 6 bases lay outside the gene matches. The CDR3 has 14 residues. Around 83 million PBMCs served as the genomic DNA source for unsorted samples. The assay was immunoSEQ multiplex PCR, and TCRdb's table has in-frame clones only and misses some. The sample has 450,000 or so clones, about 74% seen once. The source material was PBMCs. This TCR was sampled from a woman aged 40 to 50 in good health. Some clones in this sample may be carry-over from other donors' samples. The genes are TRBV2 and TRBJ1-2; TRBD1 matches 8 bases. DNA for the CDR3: TGTGCCAGCAGGGTTAAGGACAGGGACTATGGCTACACCTTC. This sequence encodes CASRVKDRDYGYTF.